Detailed here is one T cell receptor beta chain. The antigen is undetermined. The data belong to a study of cytotoxic CD8 clonotypes in ibrutinib-treated CLL. For the study at large: Of a cohort that held about 12 relapsed/refractory and around 14 treatment-naive patients, some 17 were IGHV unmutated. Overall study findings and caveats: Sustained-remission patients were sampled at one set of times and progressing patients at different ones.

Trimming pared 5 bases from V and 8 bases from J, leaving 18 bases between. The CDR3 has 15 residues. CDR1 is SGHAT, CDR2 FQDESV, per germline (reference sequence). Investigators sought sequencing depths of between 1 in 200,000 and 1 in 1 million T cells. Assay: immunoSEQ multiplex PCR; the TCRdb copy retains only in-frame clones and omits some. Of approximately 42,000 clones in the sample, roughly 69% were seen once. TCR beta libraries used approximately 2 micrograms of genomic DNA from cryopreserved PBMCs. The sequences come from PBMCs, collected after 12 months of ibrutinib treatment. The origin of this receptor is a human donor with chronic lymphocytic leukemia. The chain has TRBV11-1 and TRBJ1-4; D gene ambiguous. CDR3 sequence reads: CASSASGSGFEKLFF. The CDR3, as DNA: TGTGCCAGCAGCGCGAGTGGGTCGGGTTTCGAAAAACTGTTTTTT.